The 10 T cell receptor beta chains below come from one sample, sequenced in a study of cytomegalovirus exposure and HLA in healthy donors. The PCR had 60 Vbeta and 13 Jbeta primers. Sequencing was performed with immunoSEQ multiplex PCR; in TCRdb, only in-frame clones are kept and a portion is missing. The sample holds 150,000 to 160,000 clones; 65% to 75% are singletons and the top ten take about 2.7%. Sequenced input: PBMCs. The origin of the receptors is a man between 18 and 29 years old in good health and CMV-seronegative.

The rearrangement uses TRBV2 and TRBJ1-5, with 7 bases matching TRBD1. Germline CDR1 SNHLY, CDR2 FYNNEI. The ends lost 9 bases at V and 0 bases at J; junction bases unmatched: 5. This CDR3 has 14 amino acids. CDR3 sequence reads: CASRGQYSNQPQHF. The CDR3 DNA reads as TGTGCCAGTAGGGGGCAGTATAGCAATCAGCCCCAGCATTTT.

As to this clone: At the DNA level, this CDR3 is encoded by other sequences in the same sample as well. J is TRBJ1-1 and V is TRBV6-5; D may be TRBD1 (6 bases). CDR3 size: 14 residues. From germline, CDR1 is MNHEY and CDR2 SVGAGI. The V end lost 2 bases, the J end lost 1 base, and 8 bases lay between the germline ends. CDR3 amino acids: CASSYGRGNTEAFF. The CDR3 region has the DNA TGTGCCAGCAGTTACGGCAGGGGGAACACTGAAGCTTTCTTT.

V is TRBV30 and J is TRBJ1-2, with 9 bases matching TRBD1. Germline values: CDR1 GTSNPN, CDR2 SVGIG (reference sequence). The V segment lost 2 bases and the J segment 1 base; nucleotides outside the gene matches: 8. CDR3 length equals 16 residues. CDR3: CAWSLPGTGYNYGYTF. The CDR3 DNA follows: TGTGCCTGGAGTCTCCCCGGGACAGGGTATAACTATGGCTACACCTTC.

The rearrangement uses TRBV27 and TRBJ2-5; weak D call: TRBD2 (6 bases). The end of the DNA aligns better with TRBJ2-7, so the J call may be wrong. The germline V gene encodes CDR1 MNHEY and CDR2 SMNVEV (reference sequence). This CDR3 is 14 amino acids long. The CDR3: CASSPQGTAYEQYF. CDR3 nucleotide sequence: TGTGCCAGCAGTCCCCAAGGGACTGCCTACGAGCAGTACTTC.

V usage is TRBV6-1 and J usage is TRBJ2-7; D is ambiguous. Germline V gene data show CDR1 as MNHNS and CDR2 as SASEGT. V dropped 2 bases and J dropped 12 bases, with 8 bases sitting between them. The length of the CDR3 is 10 residues. In nucleotides, the CDR3 is TGTGCCAGCAGTGAAACTTACCTGTACTTC. Translating it yields CASSETYLYF.

The chain has TRBV5-4 and TRBJ2-1; 8 nucleotides match TRBD2. V lost 0 bases and J lost 4; bases outside the gene matches: 3. Germline CDR1 is SGHNT and CDR2 is YYREEE (reference sequence). The CDR3 totals 15 residues. This CDR3 is CASSLGGGQYNEQFF. CDR3 coding DNA: TGTGCCAGCAGCTTGGGCGGGGGGCAGTACAATGAGCAGTTCTTC.

The rearrangement joins TRBV27 to TRBJ2-3; D is ambiguous. The CDR3 is 14 amino acids. V lost 2 bases to trimming and J lost 5 bases, with 11 bases between them. Germline-derived CDR1 and CDR2 are MNHEY and SMNVEV (reference sequence). The CDR3 DNA sequence: TGTGCCAGCAGTTTAATGTTCGCAGGAGATACGCAGTATTTT. It is translated as CASSLMFAGDTQYF.

The rearrangement joins TRBV2 to TRBJ2-1; D perhaps matches TRBD1 (8 bases). Germline V gives CDR1 SNHLY, CDR2 FYNNEI. The CDR3 totals 15 residues. Deletions cut 10 bases from V and 8 bases from J, with 24 bases between. The CDR3 nucleotides read TGTGCCACGCAGCCCGGCCGGACAGGGAGGGATGAGCAGTTCTTC. Translated: CATQPGRTGRDEQFF.

V usage is TRBV4-2 and J usage is TRBJ2-7, with 8 bases that match TRBD1. The length of the CDR3 is 15 residues. Per the germline V gene, CDR1 is LGHNA and CDR2 is YNFKEQ. V trimming: 8 bases; J trimming: 7 bases; junction bases outside the gene matches: 16. CDR3 protein: CASLAGTGQAEEQYF. CDR3 coding DNA: TGTGCCAGCCTCGCGGGGACGGGACAGGCGGAAGAGCAGTACTTC.

The chain recombines TRBV4-2 with TRBJ2-5; no clear D. The CDR3 spans 15 residues. The V and J ends lost 0 bases and 5 bases respectively, with 13 bases between them. Germline V gene data show CDR1 as LGHNA and CDR2 as YNFKEQ. CDR3 bases: TGTGCCAGCAGCCAAGACCACCTATCGATCGAGACCCAGTACTTC. It yields the protein CASSQDHLSIETQYF.